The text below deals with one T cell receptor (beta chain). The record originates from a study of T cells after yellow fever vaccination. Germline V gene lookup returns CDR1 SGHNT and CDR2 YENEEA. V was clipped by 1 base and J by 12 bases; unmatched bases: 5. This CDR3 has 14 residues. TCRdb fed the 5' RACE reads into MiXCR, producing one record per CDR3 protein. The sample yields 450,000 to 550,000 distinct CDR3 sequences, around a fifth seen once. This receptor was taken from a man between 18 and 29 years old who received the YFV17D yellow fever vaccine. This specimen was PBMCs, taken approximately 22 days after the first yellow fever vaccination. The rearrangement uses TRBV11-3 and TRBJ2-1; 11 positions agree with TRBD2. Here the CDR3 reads CASSLGSGGARQFF. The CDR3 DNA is TGTGCCAGCAGCTTAGGTAGCGGGGGGGCCAGGCAGTTCTTC.